The T cell receptor (beta chain) described here comes from a study of cytomegalovirus exposure and HLA in healthy donors. Germline CDR1 and CDR2: SGHTA and FQGNSA. CDR3 length equals 13 residues. V lost 5 bases, J lost 3 bases, and 11 bases lay in between. PCR primers comprised 60 Vbeta and 13 Jbeta primers. The method was immunoSEQ multiplex PCR; TCRdb's version includes in-frame clones alone and lacks a portion of them. The data show 150,000 to 200,000 clones, over 80% seen once. Specimen: PBMCs. This chain uses TRBV7-2 with TRBJ2-7, with D perhaps matching TRBD1 (6 bases). The sequence derives from a man in his fifties in good health and CMV-seropositive. CDR3 coding DNA: TGTGCCAGCAGCAATGGACAGATCTACGAGCAGTACTTC. Residues: CASSNGQIYEQYF.